One sample yielded the 18 T cell receptor beta chains listed below, sequenced in a study of early T cells in non-severe SARS-CoV-2 infection. From the 5' RACE reads, TCRdb called clonotypes with MiXCR, one entry per CDR3 protein. Of tens of thousands of distinct CDR3 sequences in the sample, 11% were seen once. The sample here was whole blood, taken at baseline. These TCRs come from an adult who was a healthcare worker with PCR-confirmed SARS-CoV-2 infection or an uninfected control (not recorded which).

A few counts support this clonotype. The rearrangement uses TRBV7-3 and TRBJ2-2, with unresolved D. Trimming shortened V by 1 base and J by 1 base, and 7 bases separated the two germline ends. Germline lookup yields CDR1 SGHTA and CDR2 FQGTGA. There are 15 residues in the CDR3. CDR3 protein: CASSLNAGNTGELFF. The DNA for the CDR3 is TGTGCCAGCAGCTTAAACGCAGGGAACACCGGGGAGCTGTTTTTT.

The chain employs TRBV9 and TRBJ2-1; D gene ambiguous. Germline V gene data show CDR1 as SGDLS and CDR2 as YYNGEE. This CDR3 is built from 13 residues. With 0 bases removed from V and 8 bases from J, the gap between germline ends came to 9 bases. The chain's CDR3 is CASSVDPADEQFF. CDR3 coding DNA: TGTGCCAGCAGCGTAGACCCAGCAGATGAGCAGTTCTTC.

This clonotype was recorded many times. The CDR3 sequence: CAIRQPGEETQYF. The DNA for the CDR3 is TGTGCCATCCGACAGCCGGGGGAAGAGACCCAGTACTTC. The chain links TRBV10-3 to TRBJ2-5; D may be TRBD2 (6 bases). V gave up 8 bases and J gave up 3 bases, with 13 bases separating them. CDR3 size: 13 residues. The germline CDR1 and CDR2 sequences are ENHRY and SYGVKD.

There are a few counts of this clonotype. DNA of the CDR3: TGTGCCAGCAGTCGCGTGGGACAGAAAAACACCGGGGAGCTGTTTTTT. Protein sequence: CASSRVGQKNTGELFF. This chain uses TRBV6-2 or TRBV6-3 with TRBJ2-2, with TRBD1 identical over 7 bases. The CDR3 extends over 16 amino acids. V lost 5 bases to trimming and J lost 2 bases; unmatched junction nucleotides: 8. Germline CDR1 and CDR2: MNHEY and SVGEGT.

Only a few counts were recorded for this clonotype. The V call is TRBV29-1, the J call TRBJ2-5, with 9 bases that match TRBD2. Per germline, CDR1 SQVTM and CDR2 ANQGSEA. The CDR3 is 12 residues long. The CDR3 loop reads CGLAGNQETQYF. The CDR3 bases are TGCGGCCTAGCGGGGAACCAAGAGACCCAGTACTTC.

The chain links TRBV6-2 or TRBV6-3 to TRBJ2-3; 8 bases are shared with TRBD2. Germline CDR1 and CDR2: MNHEY and SVGEGT. The ends lost 6 bases at V and 5 bases at J; junction bases unmatched: 10. CDR3 length: 15 amino acids. The CDR3 nucleotides read TGTGCCAGCAGCCGCGGGGGGTACGCGGTAGATACGCAGTATTTT. Translation: CASSRGGYAVDTQYF.

This clonotype was detected many times. The chain is built from TRBV3-1 and TRBJ2-5; D remains unclear. Germline-derived CDR1 and CDR2 are LGHDT and YNNKEL (reference sequence). The CDR3 spans 13 residues. V lost 0 bases, J lost 5 bases, and 7 bases lay in between. CDR3 coding DNA: TGTGCCAGCAGCCAAGATTTTGAGGAGACCCAGTACTTC. It translates to CASSQDFEETQYF.

This clonotype was observed at least ten times. CDR3 in DNA: TGTGCCAGCAGTTTCAACTATGGCTACACCTTC. Amino acid sequence: CASSFNYGYTF. This rearrangement joins TRBV28 to TRBJ1-2, with D unresolved. CDR3 length equals 11 residues. Germline lookup yields CDR1 MDHEN and CDR2 SYDVKM. V was clipped by 3 bases and J by 2 bases, with 1 base between them.

The rearrangement uses TRBV6-5 and TRBJ2-7; the match to TRBD1 covers 7 bases. This CDR3 region has 15 residues. The V gene's germline CDR1 is MNHEY and CDR2 SVGAGI. Trimming cost V 6 bases and J 4 bases; bases outside gene matches: 12. In nucleotides, the CDR3 is TGTGCCAGCAGCCGTGATCTGGACAGGCCTTACGAGCAGTACTTC. The encoded protein is CASSRDLDRPYEQYF.

In its sample, this clonotype was seen a few times. The chain joins TRBV28 to TRBJ2-7; D is unresolved. Germline V gene sequence: CDR1 MDHEN, CDR2 SYDVKM. The CDR3 covers 12 residues. The CDR3 nucleotides read TGTGTGTCGTCGACGGCTTCCTACGAGCAGTACTTC. This gives the protein CVSSTASYEQYF.

There are a few counts of this clonotype. This chain links TRBV6-6 with TRBJ2-7; 8 bases are a match to TRBD1. The CDR3 is made up of 13 amino acids. The germline V gene encodes CDR1 MNHNY and CDR2 SVGAGI (reference sequence). Trimming took 4 bases from V and 3 from J; bases not matched to a gene: 2. The CDR3 sequence is CASSFGTGYEQYF. The CDR3 nucleotides are TGTGCCAGCAGTTTCGGGACAGGCTACGAGCAGTACTTC.

This sequence joins TRBV7-4 and TRBJ2-6; 9 nucleotides align to TRBD1. The trim removed 5 bases at V and 2 bases at J, leaving 10 bases unmatched. CDR1 is SGHVT, CDR2 SQSDAQ, per germline. There are 18 residues in the CDR3. Written as DNA, the CDR3 is TGTGCCAGCAGCCCCACGGACAGGGGAAAAACTGGGGCCAACGTCCTGACTTTC. Protein product: CASSPTDRGKTGANVLTF.

This clonotype came up a few times. The chain uses TRBV12-3 or TRBV12-4 and TRBJ1-3; the match to TRBD1 covers 7 bases. Trimming took 4 bases from V and 0 from J; bases not matched to a gene: 9. The CDR3 sequence is 17 residues long. CDR3 DNA sequence: TGTGCCAGCAGTTGGGGACCAGGGGGGATCTCTGGAAACACCATATATTTT. It is translated as CASSWGPGGISGNTIYF.

Only a few counts were recorded for this clonotype. The J gene is TRBJ1-5, the V gene TRBV28; unclear D gene. The CDR3 runs 15 residues. Germline V gene data show CDR1 as MDHEN and CDR2 as SYDVKM. Trimming left V 5 bases short and J 0 bases short, with 11 bases between. This CDR3 is CASSKDGDSNQPQHF. The CDR3, as DNA: TGTGCCAGCAGTAAAGACGGGGATAGCAATCAGCCCCAGCATTTT.

This clonotype was picked up a small number of times. This chain connects TRBV7-8 to TRBJ2-3; a weak D match, TRBD2 (5 bases). The ends were cut back, 2 bases at V and 8 bases at J, with 17 bases in the middle. The germline CDR1 and CDR2 sequences are SGHVS and FQNEAQ. The CDR3 runs 15 residues. The CDR3 bases are TGTGCCAGCAGCTTATGGCGGTCGGAGGAAGCTACGCAGTATTTT. Translating gives CASSLWRSEEATQYF.

This clonotype was counted only a few times. V is TRBV20-1 and J is TRBJ2-1, with 10 bases identical to TRBD2. With 4 bases clipped from V and 6 bases from J, the junction kept 9 bases outside the gene matches. The germline CDR1 and CDR2 sequences are DFQATT and SNEGSKA (reference sequence). The length of the CDR3 is 15 residues. The CDR3 DNA is TGCAGTGCTAAGGCCAGCGGGGGGGCCCTCAATGAGCAGTTCTTC. Translated: CSAKASGGALNEQFF.

This clonotype was counted at least ten times. The CDR3 reads CASSLEGRGRETQYF. The CDR3 nucleotides read TGTGCCAGCAGCTTGGAGGGGAGAGGGAGGGAGACCCAGTACTTC. This chain joins TRBV5-4 and TRBJ2-5; D is possibly TRBD2 (6 bases). V was pared by 0 bases and J by 5 bases, with 14 bases between. CDR1 SGHNT and CDR2 YYREEE come from the germline V gene (reference sequence). The CDR3 sequence is 15 residues long.

This clonotype turned up a few times. The gene calls are TRBV9 and TRBJ2-7; 8 bases line up with TRBD1. The CDR3 totals 14 residues. CDR1 and CDR2 (germline): SGDLS, YYNGEE. With V trimmed by 4 bases and J by 2 bases, 5 bases remained unmatched. The CDR3 here is CASSPRDRTYEQYF. In nucleotides, the CDR3 is TGTGCCAGCAGCCCGCGGGACAGGACCTACGAGCAGTACTTC.